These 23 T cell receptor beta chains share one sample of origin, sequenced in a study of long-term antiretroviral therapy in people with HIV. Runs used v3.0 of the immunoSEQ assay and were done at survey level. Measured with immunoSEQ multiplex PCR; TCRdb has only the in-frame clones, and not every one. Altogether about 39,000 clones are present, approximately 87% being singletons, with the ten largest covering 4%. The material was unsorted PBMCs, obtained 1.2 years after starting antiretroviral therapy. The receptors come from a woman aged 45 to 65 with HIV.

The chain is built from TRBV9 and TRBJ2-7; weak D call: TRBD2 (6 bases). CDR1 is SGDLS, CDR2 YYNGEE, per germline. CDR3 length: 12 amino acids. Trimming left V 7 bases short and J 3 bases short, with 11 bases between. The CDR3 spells CASGPGGYEQYF. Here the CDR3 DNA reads TGTGCCAGCGGGCCCGGGGGCTACGAGCAGTACTTC.

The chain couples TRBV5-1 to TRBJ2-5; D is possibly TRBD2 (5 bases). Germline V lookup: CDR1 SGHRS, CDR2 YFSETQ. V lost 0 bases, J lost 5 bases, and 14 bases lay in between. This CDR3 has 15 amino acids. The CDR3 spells CASSLASRAGETQYF. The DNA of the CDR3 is TGCGCCAGCAGCTTGGCTTCGCGGGCCGGGGAGACCCAGTACTTC.

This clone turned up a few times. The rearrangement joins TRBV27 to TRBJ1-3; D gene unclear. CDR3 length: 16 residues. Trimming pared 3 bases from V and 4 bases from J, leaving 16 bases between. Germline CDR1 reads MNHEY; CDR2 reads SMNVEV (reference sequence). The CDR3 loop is CASSFSGFGAGNTIYF. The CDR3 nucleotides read TGTGCCAGCAGTTTCTCGGGTTTCGGAGCCGGAAACACCATATATTTT.

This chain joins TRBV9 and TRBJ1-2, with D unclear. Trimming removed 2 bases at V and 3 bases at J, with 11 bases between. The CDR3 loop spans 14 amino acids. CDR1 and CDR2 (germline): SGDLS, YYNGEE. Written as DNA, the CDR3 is TGTGCCAGCAGCGTGGGAGACGGCCACTATGGCTACACCTTC. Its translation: CASSVGDGHYGYTF.

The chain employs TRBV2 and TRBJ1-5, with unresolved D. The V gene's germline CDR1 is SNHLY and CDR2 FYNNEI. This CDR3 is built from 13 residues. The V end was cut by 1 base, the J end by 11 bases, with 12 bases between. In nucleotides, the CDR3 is TGTGCCAGCAGTGAAGGGGGAACAAGGGCCCAGCATTTT. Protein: CASSEGGTRAQHF.

The CDR3: CASSQGARYGYTF. In nucleotides, the CDR3 is TGTGCCAGCAGTCAGGGGGCCAGATATGGCTACACCTTC. V and J are TRBV6-6 and TRBJ1-2, with 8 bases that match TRBD1. The CDR3 spans 13 residues. CDR1 MNHNY and CDR2 SVGAGI come from the germline V gene (reference sequence). J lost 5 bases, V lost 5 bases, and 4 bases had no gene match.

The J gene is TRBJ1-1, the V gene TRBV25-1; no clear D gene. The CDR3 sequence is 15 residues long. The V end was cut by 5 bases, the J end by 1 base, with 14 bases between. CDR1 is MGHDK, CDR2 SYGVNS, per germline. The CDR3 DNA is TGTGCCAGCAGTCAGCCAGGCGACCCGAACACTGAAGCTTTCTTT. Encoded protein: CASSQPGDPNTEAFF.

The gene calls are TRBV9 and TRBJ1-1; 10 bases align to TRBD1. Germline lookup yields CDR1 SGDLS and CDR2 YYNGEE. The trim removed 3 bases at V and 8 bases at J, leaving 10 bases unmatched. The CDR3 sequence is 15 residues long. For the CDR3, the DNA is TGTGCCAGCAGCGGAACCGGGACAGGGGCGATCGAAGCTTTCTTT. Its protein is CASSGTGTGAIEAFF.

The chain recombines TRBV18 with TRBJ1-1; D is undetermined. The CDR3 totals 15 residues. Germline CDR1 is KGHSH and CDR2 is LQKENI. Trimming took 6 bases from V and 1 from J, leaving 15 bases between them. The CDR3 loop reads CASSLGWRRNTEAFF. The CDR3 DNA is TGTGCCAGCTCTCTCGGATGGCGGCGGAACACTGAAGCTTTCTTT.

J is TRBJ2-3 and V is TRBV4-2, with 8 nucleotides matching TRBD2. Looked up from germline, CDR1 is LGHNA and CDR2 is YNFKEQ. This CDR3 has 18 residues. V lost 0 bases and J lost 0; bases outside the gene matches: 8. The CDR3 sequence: CASSQEISGGGSTDTQYF. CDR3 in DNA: TGTGCCAGCAGCCAAGAAATTAGCGGCGGGGGGAGCACAGATACGCAGTATTTT.

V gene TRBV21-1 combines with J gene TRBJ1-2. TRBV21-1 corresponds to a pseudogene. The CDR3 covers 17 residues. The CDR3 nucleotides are TGTGCCAGCAGCAAAGAAATTTGGGGGGATGAGGACTATGGCTACACCTTC. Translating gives CASSKEIWGDEDYGYTF.

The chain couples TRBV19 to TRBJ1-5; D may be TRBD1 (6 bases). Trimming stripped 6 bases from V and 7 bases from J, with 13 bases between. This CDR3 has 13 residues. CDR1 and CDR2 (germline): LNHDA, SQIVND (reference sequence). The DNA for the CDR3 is TGTGCCAGTAGCATCAGGGGATCACAGCCCCAGCATTTT. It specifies CASSIRGSQPQHF.

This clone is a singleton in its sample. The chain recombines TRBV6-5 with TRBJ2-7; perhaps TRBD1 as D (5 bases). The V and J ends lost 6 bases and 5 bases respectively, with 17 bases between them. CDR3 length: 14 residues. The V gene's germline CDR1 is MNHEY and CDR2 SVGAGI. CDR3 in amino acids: CASSPPGSIHEQYF. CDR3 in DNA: TGTGCCAGCAGCCCACCAGGGTCAATCCACGAGCAGTACTTC.

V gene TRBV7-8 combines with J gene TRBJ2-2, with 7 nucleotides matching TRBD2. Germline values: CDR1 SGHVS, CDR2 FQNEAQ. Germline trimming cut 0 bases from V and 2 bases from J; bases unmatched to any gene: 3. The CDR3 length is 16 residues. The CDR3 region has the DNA TGTGCCAGCAGCTTAGCTAGCGGGTACAACACCGGGGAGCTGTTTTTT. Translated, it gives CASSLASGYNTGELFF.

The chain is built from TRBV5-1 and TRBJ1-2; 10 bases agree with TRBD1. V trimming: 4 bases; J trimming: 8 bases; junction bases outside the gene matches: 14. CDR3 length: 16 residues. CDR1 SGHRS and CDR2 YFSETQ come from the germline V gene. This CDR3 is CASSASGTGVHEGYTF. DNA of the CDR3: TGCGCCAGCAGCGCCTCCGGGACAGGGGTACACGAAGGCTACACCTTC.

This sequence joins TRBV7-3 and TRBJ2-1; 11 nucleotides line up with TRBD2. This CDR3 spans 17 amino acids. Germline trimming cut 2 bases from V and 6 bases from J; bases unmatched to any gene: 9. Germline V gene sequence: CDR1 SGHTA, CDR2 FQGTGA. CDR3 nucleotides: TGTGCCAGCAGCTTAGCGGGGGGGACTAGCGGTTCCAATGAGCAGTTCTTC. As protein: CASSLAGGTSGSNEQFF.

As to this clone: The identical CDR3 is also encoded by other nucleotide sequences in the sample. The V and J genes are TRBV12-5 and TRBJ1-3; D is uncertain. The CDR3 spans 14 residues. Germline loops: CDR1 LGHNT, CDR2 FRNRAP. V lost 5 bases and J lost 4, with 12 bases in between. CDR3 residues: CASGTWGSGNTIYF. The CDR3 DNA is TGTGCTAGTGGTACGTGGGGTTCGGGAAACACCATATATTTT. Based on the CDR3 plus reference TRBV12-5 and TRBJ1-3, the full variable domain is DARVTQTPRHKVTEMGQEVTMRCQPILGHNTVFWYRQTMMQGLELLAYFRNRAPLDDSGMPKDRFSAEMPDATLATLKIQPSEPRDSAVYFCASGTWGSGNTIYFGEGSWLTVV.

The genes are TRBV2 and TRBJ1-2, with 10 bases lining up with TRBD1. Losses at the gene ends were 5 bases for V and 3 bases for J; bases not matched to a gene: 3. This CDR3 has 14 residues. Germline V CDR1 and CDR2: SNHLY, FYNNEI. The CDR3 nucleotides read TGTGCCAGCAGTACCGACAGGGGGCACTATGGCTACACCTTC. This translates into CASSTDRGHYGYTF.

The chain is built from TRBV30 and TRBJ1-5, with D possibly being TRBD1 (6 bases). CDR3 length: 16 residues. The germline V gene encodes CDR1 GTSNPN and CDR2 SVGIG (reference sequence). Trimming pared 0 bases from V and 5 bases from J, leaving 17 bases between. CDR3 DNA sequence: TGTGCCTGGAGTGTACAGGGCCCCGCCGGCGATCAGCCCCAGCATTTT. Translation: CAWSVQGPAGDQPQHF.

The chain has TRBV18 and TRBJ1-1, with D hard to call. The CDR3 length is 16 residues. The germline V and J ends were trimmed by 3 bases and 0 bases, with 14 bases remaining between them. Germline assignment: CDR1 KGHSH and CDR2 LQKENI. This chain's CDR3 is CASSPKTLSMNTEAFF. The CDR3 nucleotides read TGTGCCAGCTCACCTAAGACCCTATCCATGAACACTGAAGCTTTCTTT.

The CDR3 nucleotides read TGTGCCAGCAGCTCGGGAGGGGCTGAAGCTTTCTTT. Its protein product is CASSSGGAEAFF. This chain uses TRBV5-4 with TRBJ1-1, with a possible D match to TRBD1 (5 bases). Trimming stripped 3 bases from V and 6 bases from J, with 9 bases between. In germline, CDR1 is SGHNT, CDR2 YYREEE (reference sequence). The CDR3 runs 12 residues. Together with reference TRBV5-4 and TRBJ1-1, the CDR3 gives the full variable domain: ETGVTQSPTHLIKTRGQQVTLRCSSQSGHNTVSWYQQALGQGPQFIFQYYREEENGRGNFPPRFSGLQFPNYSSELNVNALELDDSALYLCASSSGGAEAFFGQGTRLTVV.

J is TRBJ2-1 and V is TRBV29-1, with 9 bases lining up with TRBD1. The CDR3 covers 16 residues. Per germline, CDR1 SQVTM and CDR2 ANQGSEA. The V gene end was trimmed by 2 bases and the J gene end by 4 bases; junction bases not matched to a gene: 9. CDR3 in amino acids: CSVEIVGTGIYNEQFF. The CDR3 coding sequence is TGCAGCGTTGAAATTGTCGGGACAGGGATTTACAATGAGCAGTTCTTC.

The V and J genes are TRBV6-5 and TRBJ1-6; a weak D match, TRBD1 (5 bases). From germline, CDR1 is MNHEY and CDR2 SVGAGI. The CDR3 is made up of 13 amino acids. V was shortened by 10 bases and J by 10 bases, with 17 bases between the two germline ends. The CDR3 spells CATRQTSGSPLHF. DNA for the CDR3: TGTGCCACCAGACAGACTTCTGGGTCACCCCTCCACTTT.